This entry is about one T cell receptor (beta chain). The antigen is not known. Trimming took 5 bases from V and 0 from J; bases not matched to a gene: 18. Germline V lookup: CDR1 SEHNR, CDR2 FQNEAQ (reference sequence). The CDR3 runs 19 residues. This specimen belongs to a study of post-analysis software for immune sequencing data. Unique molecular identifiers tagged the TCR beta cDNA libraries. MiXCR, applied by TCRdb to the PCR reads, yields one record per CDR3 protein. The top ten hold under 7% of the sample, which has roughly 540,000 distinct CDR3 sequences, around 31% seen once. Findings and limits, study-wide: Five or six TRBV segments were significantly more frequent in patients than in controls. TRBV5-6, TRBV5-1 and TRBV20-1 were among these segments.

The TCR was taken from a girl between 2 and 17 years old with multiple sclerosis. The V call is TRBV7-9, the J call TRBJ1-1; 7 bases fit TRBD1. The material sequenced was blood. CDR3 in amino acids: CASSDALDRRFPMNTEAFF. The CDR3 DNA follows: TGTGCCAGCAGCGACGCGTTGGACAGGCGGTTTCCTATGAACACTGAAGCTTTCTTT.